Presented here are 17 T cell receptor beta chains from one specimen sequenced in a study of CD8 T cells in Susac syndrome. RNA, at roughly 0.5 to 1 ug, was reverse transcribed with random hexamers. One entry per CDR3 protein, called by TCRdb with MiXCR from the immunoSEQ multiplex PCR reads. This table holds about 210,000 distinct CDR3 sequences, 85% to 95% found once. Source material: CD4+ T cells from PBMCs. These receptors were taken from a human donor in good health.

The chain combines TRBV15 with TRBJ2-7; D not certain. Trimming took 0 bases from V and 2 from J, leaving 17 bases between them. This CDR3 contains 17 residues. Germline V gives CDR1 LNHNV, CDR2 YYDKDF (reference sequence). The CDR3 bases are TGTGCCACCAGCAGAGATCCAAGCCGGCGGAACACCTACGAGCAGTACGTC. The encoded protein is CATSRDPSRRNTYEQYV.

The table lists this clonotype with a few counts. The rearrangement links TRBV2 to TRBJ2-7, with D maybe TRBD1 (5 bases). Germline-derived CDR1 and CDR2 are SNHLY and FYNNEI. The CDR3 sequence is 12 residues long. Between the trimmed V and J ends, which lost 2 bases and 3 bases, there was a span of 5 bases. DNA of the CDR3: TGTGCCAGCAGTGAACAGGGCTACGAGCAGTACGTC. This codes for CASSEQGYEQYV.

This chain connects TRBV28 to TRBJ1-2; 8 bases are shared with TRBD1. V was clipped by 2 bases and J by 2 bases; unmatched bases: 4. Germline loops: CDR1 MDHEN, CDR2 SYDVKM. This CDR3 has 15 amino acids. The CDR3 nucleotides read TGTGCCAGCAGTTTAGCAGGGGGCGCGAACTATGGCTACACCTTC. It codes for CASSLAGGANYGYTF.

The chain uses TRBV2 and TRBJ1-2; D unresolved. V shed 1 base and J shed 3 bases, with 3 bases lying between them. This CDR3 is 12 amino acids long. CDR1 and CDR2 (germline): SNHLY, FYNNEI. CDR3 sequence (DNA): TGTGCCAGCAGTGAAGGGTACTATGGCTACACCTTC. Translated, it gives CASSEGYYGYTF.

The chain joins TRBV13 to TRBJ1-2, with D tentatively TRBD1 (5 bases). The V end lost 3 bases, the J end lost 4 bases, and 12 bases lay between the germline ends. From germline, CDR1 is PRHDT and CDR2 FYEKMQ (reference sequence). The CDR3 extends over 14 amino acids. The CDR3 region has the DNA TGTGCCAGCAGCTTGCTTAAAAGGGGCTATGGCTACACCTTC. Its protein is CASSLLKRGYGYTF.

CDR3 DNA sequence: TGTGCCAGCAGCTTCTCAGGGGGACAGCCCCAGCATTTT. It codes for CASSFSGGQPQHF. The genes are TRBV7-9 and TRBJ1-5, with 7 bases identical to TRBD1. Germline V gene sequence: CDR1 SEHNR, CDR2 FQNEAQ (reference sequence). The CDR3 is 13 amino acids. J lost 7 bases, V lost 3 bases, and 3 bases had no gene match.

This chain connects TRBV29-1 to TRBJ2-2; D gene uncertain. Trimming stripped 7 bases from V and 7 bases from J, with 16 bases between. The CDR3 covers 13 residues. Germline V gene sequence: CDR1 SQVTM, CDR2 ANQGSEA. The CDR3 here is CSGMEVGHGELFF. CDR3 coding DNA: TGCAGCGGAATGGAAGTGGGCCACGGGGAGCTGTTTTTT.

The rearrangement links TRBV20-1 to TRBJ2-7; tentative D call: TRBD2 (6 bases). Trimming removed 0 bases at V and 4 bases at J, with 13 bases between. Germline loops: CDR1 DFQATT, CDR2 SNEGSKA (reference sequence). The CDR3 length is 14 residues. The CDR3 sequence: CSARDATAGYEQYV. Here the CDR3 DNA reads TGCAGTGCTAGAGATGCCACGGCGGGATACGAGCAGTACGTC.

This chain links TRBV7-2 with TRBJ2-3, with no clear D. Germline V lookup: CDR1 SGHTA, CDR2 FQGNSA. Trimming pared 3 bases from V and 3 bases from J, leaving 4 bases between. The CDR3 is made up of 12 amino acids. The CDR3 bases are TGTGCCAGCAGCTTCATAACAGATACGCAGTATTTT. Its protein product is CASSFITDTQYF.

CDR3 DNA sequence: TGCGCCAGCAGCCAAGATTGGTCTGGGGCCAACGTCCTGACTTTC. Translation: CASSQDWSGANVLTF. This chain uses TRBV4-1 with TRBJ2-6, with unresolved D. Trimming cost V 0 bases and J 1 base, with 4 bases left between them. This CDR3 region has 15 residues. Germline-derived CDR1 and CDR2 are MGHRA and YSYEKL.

This clonotype has a single count. In DNA, the CDR3 is TGCAGTGCTAGAGATCAGGGGGGGGCGACCTACGAGCAGTACTTC. As protein: CSARDQGGATYEQYF. V and J are TRBV20-1 and TRBJ2-7, with D perhaps assigned TRBD1 or TRBD2 (7 bases each). Deletions cut 0 bases from V and 2 bases from J, with 14 bases between. Looked up from germline, CDR1 is DFQATT and CDR2 is SNEGSKA (reference sequence). This CDR3 has 15 amino acids.

The chain is built from TRBV7-2 and TRBJ1-5, with a possible D match to TRBD1 (5 bases). Per the germline V gene, CDR1 is SGHTA and CDR2 is FQGNSA. The ends were cut back, 1 base at V and 3 bases at J, with 10 bases in the middle. The CDR3 runs to 15 residues. CDR3 loop: CASSLVMGLNQPQHF. The CDR3 DNA follows: TGTGCCAGCAGCTTAGTCATGGGGCTCAATCAGCCCCAGCATTTT. Full variable domain (remainder filled in from reference TRBV7-2 and TRBJ1-5): GAGVSQSPSNKVTEKGKDVELRCDPISGHTALYWYRQSLGQGLEFLIYFQGNSAPDKSGLPSDRFSAERTGGSVSTLTIQRTQQEDSAVYLCASSLVMGLNQPQHFGDGTRLSIL.

The gene calls are TRBV12-3 or TRBV12-4 and TRBJ1-1, with a possible D match to TRBD1 (5 bases). The germline V and J ends were trimmed by 8 bases and 8 bases, with 15 bases remaining between them. This CDR3 spans 12 amino acids. The CDR3 DNA is TGTGCCAGCGGCAGGTGGGGGTTCGAAGCTTTCTTT. This encodes CASGRWGFEAFF.

The V gene is TRBV7-3, the J gene TRBJ2-5; 8 bases are a match to TRBD1. The junction had 2 bases not matched to a gene; V was cut back by 4 bases and J by 1 base. CDR1 and CDR2 (germline): SGHTA, FQGTGA. The CDR3 extends over 14 amino acids. CDR3 protein: CASSSGQAQETQYF. The DNA of the CDR3 is TGTGCCAGCAGCTCGGGACAGGCCCAAGAGACCCAGTACTTC.

The V gene is TRBV20-1, the J gene TRBJ2-3, with 8 bases identical to TRBD1. CDR1 is DFQATT, CDR2 SNEGSKA, per germline (reference sequence). V lost 2 bases and J lost 2; bases outside the gene matches: 6. The CDR3 runs 15 residues. The CDR3 sequence is CSARSEDRATDTQYF. The CDR3 coding sequence is TGCAGTGCTAGATCCGAGGACAGGGCCACAGATACGCAGTATTTT.

The genes are TRBV9 and TRBJ1-1, with D possibly matching TRBD1 (5 bases). Germline-derived CDR1 and CDR2 are SGDLS and YYNGEE. With 4 bases removed from V and 6 bases from J, the gap between germline ends came to 10 bases. This CDR3 spans 12 amino acids. The CDR3 bases are TGTGCCAGCAGCCCACTGACAGCTGAAGCTTTCTTT. Its protein product is CASSPLTAEAFF.

CDR3 sequence reads: CAWKNGNSNQPQHF. CDR3 sequence (DNA): TGTGCCTGGAAGAACGGGAATAGCAATCAGCCCCAGCATTTT. J is TRBJ1-5 and V is TRBV30; D is unresolved. CDR3 size: 14 residues. V lost 4 bases, J lost 0 bases, and 10 bases lay in between. Germline V CDR1 and CDR2: GTSNPN, SVGIG (reference sequence).